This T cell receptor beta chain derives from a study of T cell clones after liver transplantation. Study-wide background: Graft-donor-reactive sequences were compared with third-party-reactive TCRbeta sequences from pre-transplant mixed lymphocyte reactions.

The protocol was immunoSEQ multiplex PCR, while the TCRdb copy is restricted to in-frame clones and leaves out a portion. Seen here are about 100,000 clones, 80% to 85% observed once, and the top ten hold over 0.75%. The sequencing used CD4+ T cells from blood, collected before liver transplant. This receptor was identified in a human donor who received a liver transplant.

CDR3 residues: CASSWDRGNSPLHF. For the CDR3, the DNA is TGTGCCAGCAGCTGGGACAGGGGAAATTCACCCCTCCACTTT. V gene TRBV7-8 combines with J gene TRBJ1-6; 10 bases match TRBD1. V lost 4 bases and J lost 7; bases outside the gene matches: 1. Germline CDR1 is SGHVS and CDR2 is FQNEAQ. CDR3 size: 14 residues.